The count of the clone carrying this T cell receptor beta chain is one. Its target is unknown. The record originates from a study of cytomegalovirus exposure and HLA in healthy donors. Study observations and caveats: In vitro checks showed that a few CMV-associated chains really do target CMV antigens.

This CDR3 region has 15 residues. Between the trimmed V and J ends, which lost 3 bases and 1 base, there was a span of 12 bases. The germline V gene encodes CDR1 MDHEN and CDR2 SYDVKM. The study ran its PCR with 60 Vbeta and 13 Jbeta primers. Assay used: immunoSEQ multiplex PCR; TCRdb lists only in-frame clones, some missing. The sample holds around 67,000 clones; 70% to 75% are singletons and the top ten take 20% to 25%. Sequencing was performed on PBMCs. This receptor was identified in a woman aged 25 to 45 in good health and CMV-seropositive. The chain recombines TRBV28 with TRBJ1-1, with D maybe TRBD1 (5 bases). CDR3 region: CASSLSDRSNTEAFF. The DNA for the CDR3 is TGTGCCAGCAGTTTGTCAGACAGATCGAACACTGAAGCTTTCTTT. Full variable domain (outside the CDR3, taken from reference TRBV28 and TRBJ1-1): DVKVTQSSRYLVKRTGEKVFLECVQDMDHENMFWYRQDPGLGLRLIYFSYDVKMKEKGDIPEGYSVSREKKERFSLILESASTNQTSMYLCASSLSDRSNTEAFFGQGTRLTVV.